The text below deals with one T cell receptor (beta chain). This receptor's antigen is unknown. Base qualities are not provided; no much larger clone lies one nucleotide away. TCR CDR3 regions were amplified from genomic DNA by multiplex PCR using the deep immunoSEQ assay. Genomic DNA extracted from each cell subset was distributed evenly over all wells of several immunoSEQ 96-well plates, and each plate served as one replicate. For sorted subsets, roughly 0.2 ug genomic DNA, equal to tens of thousands of T cell genomes, was loaded into each replicate PCR. Purified libraries were quantified with a Qubit 3.0 fluorometer, sized on a Bioanalyzer 2100, and re-quantified with the KAPA Library Quantification kit. A separate single-read 150-cycle Illumina NextSeq 550 flow cell was used to sequence each immunoSEQ 96-well plate. The published analysis was carried out like this. Because only junctional sequences without quality scores were contained in the immunoSEQ output, filtering matching that applied to full-length reads could not be performed. Sequences were annotated with PyIR, a Python wrapper for IgBLAST v1.9, and V/J genes and CDR3 were assigned using IMGT germline references. Any read was removed if the V/J assignment was weak (E-value above 1e-6), the CDR3 was missing, or the read contained stop codons, out-of-frame junctions, or ambiguous translated residues. V3J clonotypes were defined as sequences sharing an identical inferred V gene, J gene, and CDR3 amino acid sequence. To compute the percentage overlap between repertoires, the number of shared unique clonotypes was divided by the size of the smaller repertoire. RTK rarefaction, the Chao1 estimator, and Recon v2.1 estimates of unobserved clonotypes were used to assess repertoire richness. Generation probabilities for all TCRbeta clonotypes obtained by the gDNA method from a handful of donors were computed using OLGA. Drawn from immuneACCESS, this table holds only the in-frame rearrangements with V and J called that TCRdb kept. Clones are partly lost; checked studies trace under half to an unresolved V gene and leave the rest unexplained. V, J and clone size are taken as reported in that table, and D and trimming were inferred from the DNA itself. Across this sample there are over 2 million clones, with approximately 94% seen only once. The biggest ten clones account for roughly 1% of the sample.

From the cysteine up to the phenylalanine, the CDR3 has a length of 13 residues. CDR3 DNA is the only sequence kept; it has 39 bases, read in frame from the first base. The germline V gene encodes CDR1 ENHRY and CDR2 SYGVKD. Between the V and J ends, shortened by 6 bases and 7 bases respectively, the junction contains 12 bases. This specimen comes from a study of shared clonotypes between healthy human individuals (TCRdb year 2020). With regard to the full study: The cohort included three men and a couple of women between 18 and 49 years of age. Between about 0.85 and 10 billion PBMCs per donor were obtained by leukapheresis. For each donor, CD4 naive and CD4 memory were each run on three plates, CD8 naive on two plates, and CD8 memory on one plate. To estimate repertoire size and how much clonotypes are shared between individuals, the study performed deep sequencing of blood TCR repertoires from five healthy adults. To increase sequencing depth and limit assay-specific biases, TCR repertoire library preparation and sequencing were carried out by different laboratories using diverse techniques.

For the CD8 naive samples, CD45RO-negative cells were positively selected for CCR7, yielding a CD45RA+CCR7+ population from which TemRA cells were excluded. Donors were healthy HIV-negative adults with no recently reported acute infections or vaccinations. Every donor was a Caucasian adult living in Nashville, Tennessee, USA. Blood was collected by leukapheresis, and PBMCs were isolated by Ficoll-Histopaque density gradient centrifugation and then cryopreserved in liquid nitrogen vapor phase. Purity and quantity of every magnetically sorted T cell population were checked by analytical flow cytometry. Each sorted fraction had its genomic DNA isolated and then quantified by UV absorbance on a Nanodrop 2000c. General study outcomes and caveats: Higher generation probabilities were observed for clonotypes shared by all four sorted-subset donors than for non-shared clonotypes. Sampling was restricted to blood, and TCR repertoires in tissues likely differ from the TCR repertoires found in blood. When a handful of donors were compared, the shared fraction of clonotypes was roughly 5% for naive CD4, around 4% for naive CD8, 2% to 2.5% for memory CD4, and around 0.4% for memory CD8. Pairwise subsampling indicated that sequencing depth was expected to affect the degree of clonotype sharing among donors. The genetic and exposure-history diversity represented was limited by the small number of donors. Even with the large sequencing depth, rarefaction of the sorted-subset datasets indicated that sequencing was incomplete. Estimated clonotype richness was generally larger for naive than for memory subsets.

The sequenced material came from naive CD8+ T cells sorted from blood. What the cell subset or site label conveys for this sample: CD45RA+CCR7+. This TCR was sampled from a young man in good health. In this chain, TRBV10-3 is recombined with TRBJ2-2, with TRBD1 as a weak D call on 5 bases. The CDR3 protein sequence reads: CAISTGAFGELFF. The DNA is TGTGCCATCAGCACTGGGGCCTTCGGGGAGCTGTTTTTT.